This T cell receptor (beta chain) was recovered during a study of beta chain features in type 1 diabetes. Study conclusions and caveats: All four CD4+ subsets from Type 1 diabetes patients carried moderately but significantly shorter TCRB CDR3s.

This clone was seen more than once but under ten times. The antigen is undetermined. CDR1 and CDR2 (germline): MNHEY, SMNVEV (reference sequence). This CDR3 contains 11 residues. V was clipped by 5 bases and J by 3 bases, with 5 bases between them. The isolated RNA, all of it, was reverse transcribed, so expressed TCRB transcripts were what got sequenced. Sequencing used immunoSEQ multiplex PCR; TCRdb keeps in-frame clones, though not all of them. The sample shows some 160,000 clones, around 9% of them seen only once. The chain joins TRBV27 to TRBJ2-7, with no clear D. Sequenced input: central memory CD4+ T cells from blood. This clonotype was obtained from a woman aged 25-40 years with type 1 diabetes. The CDR3 loop is CASSSHYEQYF. DNA for the CDR3: TGTGCCAGCAGTAGCCACTACGAGCAGTACTTC.